This TCR beta chain was sequenced for a study of blood T cells in healthy people across ages. Across the whole study: About one barcoded beta molecule per two T cells came from capture by template switching.

Together with a sample-barcoded 5' primer, a J-beta primer mix was included in a second PCR lasting roughly 6 to 12 cycles. MiXCR, applied by TCRdb to the 5' RACE reads, yields one record per CDR3 protein. Of around 800,000 distinct CDR3 sequences in the sample, about 62% were seen once. The germline gives CDR1 LGHNA, CDR2 YSLEER. The CDR3 runs 15 residues. Each individual donor underwent a draw of approximately 10 milliliters of peripheral blood. Isolated per sample were at least 7 million PBMCs. A single count supports this clonotype. Its matching antigen is unknown. A read error may account for a junction end that differs from germline. Study-level points and caveats: Naive CD4+ cells and diversity were both higher in long-lived donors than in aged donors.

The V and J genes are TRBV4-3 and TRBJ1-5; D call uncertain. The sequence came from a man aged 25-45 years in good health. Input material: blood. CDR3 in amino acids: CTSSQDGTSDQPQHF. The CDR3 DNA is TGCACCAGCAGCCAAGACGGCACTAGCGATCAGCCCCAGCATTTT.